These 13 T cell receptor beta chains were all obtained from the same sample, sequenced in a study of a mutant IDH1 vaccine in newly diagnosed glioma. The protocol was immunoSEQ multiplex PCR, while the TCRdb copy is restricted to in-frame clones and leaves out a portion. This table holds tens of thousands of clones, approximately 85% found once. The time point denotes: baseline, week 1 (first vaccination visit). Regarding treatment: pre-vaccination baseline after standard-of-care therapy. Sequenced here: PBMCs, sampled from a glioma patient treated with radiotherapy, temozolomide or both. These TCRs come from a man aged 40-49 years with glioma.

The rearrangement joins TRBV18 to TRBJ2-2; TRBD2 might be the D (6 bases). Germline-derived CDR1 and CDR2 are KGHSH and LQKENI. CDR3 size: 16 residues. V lost 6 bases and J 5 bases, leaving 19 bases between the germline ends. The CDR3 region is CASSRLSGGATGELFF. The CDR3 nucleotides read TGTGCCAGCTCCCGCTTAAGCGGAGGGGCAACCGGGGAGCTGTTTTTT.

The chain recombines TRBV5-1 with TRBJ1-1; D gene unclear. Germline CDR1 SGHRS, CDR2 YFSETQ. The CDR3 runs to 16 residues. V was trimmed by 1 base and J by 3 bases, leaving 16 bases between them. Here the CDR3 DNA reads TGCGCCAGCAGCTTGTGGTGGGGTGAAGGATACACTGAAGCTTTCTTT. This translates into CASSLWWGEGYTEAFF.

This rearrangement joins TRBV19 to TRBJ1-5; no definite D call. The V gene's germline CDR1 is LNHDA and CDR2 SQIVND (reference sequence). CDR3 size: 15 residues. Deletions cut 1 base from V and 0 bases from J, with 7 bases between. The CDR3 nucleotides read TGTGCCAGTAGTATAGGAGGGATTAGCAATCAGCCCCAGCATTTT. Amino acids: CASSIGGISNQPQHF.

The rearrangement joins TRBV27 to TRBJ1-5; D is unresolved. Trimming took off 4 bases at V and 1 base at J, with 14 bases between the two ends. Germline V CDR1 and CDR2: MNHEY, SMNVEV (reference sequence). The CDR3 spans 16 residues. The CDR3: CASSSPLLGSNQPQHF. The CDR3 region has the DNA TGTGCCAGCAGTTCCCCGCTCTTAGGCAGCAATCAGCCCCAGCATTTT.

This sequence joins TRBV30 and TRBJ1-5; D remains ambiguous. V dropped 3 bases and J dropped 2 bases, with 11 bases sitting between them. The V gene's germline CDR1 is GTSNPN and CDR2 SVGIG (reference sequence). This CDR3 has 14 amino acids. CDR3 sequence (DNA): TGTGCCTGGAGCTCAGACCGGGGCAATCAGCCCCAGCATTTT. Protein sequence: CAWSSDRGNQPQHF.

The J gene is TRBJ1-1, the V gene TRBV7-9; 7 nucleotides match TRBD1. The ends lost 3 bases at V and 4 bases at J; junction bases unmatched: 14. The CDR3 contains 17 residues. The germline V gene has CDR1 SEHNR and CDR2 FQNEAQ (reference sequence). DNA of the CDR3: TGTGCCAGCAGCTTCACGGTAAGACAGGGCGCCCTCACTGAAGCTTTCTTT. Translated: CASSFTVRQGALTEAFF.

The table lists this clone with a few counts. The CDR3 DNA is TGTGCCAGCAGCTTCAGGTTCAACAATGAGCAGTTCTTC. As protein: CASSFRFNNEQFF. This chain uses TRBV5-4 with TRBJ2-1, with unresolved D. Germline values: CDR1 SGHNT, CDR2 YYREEE (reference sequence). The V end lost 2 bases, the J end lost 5 bases, and 8 bases lay between the germline ends. The CDR3 covers 13 residues.

The CDR3 DNA reads TGTGCCAGCAGTTACGGGACAGGGGGAGGTTACGAGCAGTACTTC. Amino acids: CASSYGTGGGYEQYF. The genes are TRBV6-5 and TRBJ2-7; TRBD1 aligns across 11 bases. V shed 2 bases, J shed 4 bases, and the junction held 4 bases outside the gene matches. Germline V gene data show CDR1 as MNHEY and CDR2 as SVGAGI. CDR3 length: 15 amino acids.

The rearrangement uses TRBV5-1 and TRBJ2-3; 7 bases map to TRBD2. Per the germline V gene, CDR1 is SGHRS and CDR2 is YFSETQ. Trimming took 3 bases from V and 0 from J; bases not matched to a gene: 7. The CDR3 contains 16 residues. The CDR3 DNA reads TGCGCCAGCAGCTCTACTAGCGCCCCTAGCACAGATACGCAGTATTTT. Amino acid sequence: CASSSTSAPSTDTQYF.

V gene TRBV6-5 combines with J gene TRBJ2-7; D is unclear. This CDR3 region has 12 residues. Germline V gene lookup returns CDR1 MNHEY and CDR2 SVGAGI. V was clipped by 2 bases and J by 2 bases, with 4 bases between them. CDR3 bases: TGTGCCAGCAGTTACCTTCCCTACGAGCAGTACTTC. This sequence encodes CASSYLPYEQYF.

The sample holds a few counts of this clone. The chain employs TRBV15 and TRBJ2-7, with 9 positions matching TRBD1. The CDR3 is made up of 14 amino acids. Germline-derived CDR1 and CDR2 are LNHNV and YYDKDF (reference sequence). The J segment lost 6 bases and the V segment lost 1 base, leaving 4 bases of the junction unmatched. CDR3 amino acids: CATSRADRGSEQYF. As DNA, the CDR3 is TGTGCCACCAGCAGAGCGGACAGGGGATCCGAGCAGTACTTC. Supplemented by reference TRBV15 and TRBJ2-7, the full variable domain reads DAMVIQNPRYQVTQFGKPVTLSCSQTLNHNVMYWYQQKSSQAPKLLFHYYDKDFNNEADTPDNFQSRRPNTSFCFLDIRSPGLGDTAMYLCATSRADRGSEQYFGPGTRLTVT.

V usage is TRBV6-1 and J usage is TRBJ1-5; 11 bases align to TRBD1. Germline lookup yields CDR1 MNHNS and CDR2 SASEGT. With V trimmed by 3 bases and J by 6 bases, 7 bases remained unmatched. The CDR3 is made up of 16 amino acids. The CDR3 nucleotides read TGTGCCAGCAGTGACGGGACAGGGGGTCGGGGTCAGCCCCAGCATTTT. This gives the protein CASSDGTGGRGQPQHF.

This chain uses TRBV5-1 with TRBJ2-6; the D is unclear. V lost 2 bases and J 0 bases, leaving 6 bases between the germline ends. CDR1 is SGHRS, CDR2 YFSETQ, per germline. The CDR3 runs 15 residues. The CDR3 DNA is TGCGCCAGCAGCTTTGGAGTCTCTGGGGCCAACGTCCTGACTTTC. Translated: CASSFGVSGANVLTF.